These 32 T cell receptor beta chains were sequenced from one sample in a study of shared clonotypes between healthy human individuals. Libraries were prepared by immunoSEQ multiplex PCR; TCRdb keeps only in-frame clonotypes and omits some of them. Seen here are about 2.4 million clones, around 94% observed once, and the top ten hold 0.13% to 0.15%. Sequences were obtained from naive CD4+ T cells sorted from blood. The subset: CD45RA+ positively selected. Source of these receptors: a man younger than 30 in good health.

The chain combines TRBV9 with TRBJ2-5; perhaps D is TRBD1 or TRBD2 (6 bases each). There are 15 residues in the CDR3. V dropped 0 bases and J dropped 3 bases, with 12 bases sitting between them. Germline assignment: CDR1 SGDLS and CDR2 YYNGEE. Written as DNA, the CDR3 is TGTGCCAGCAGCGTAGGGTCCGGGGGCGAAGAGACCCAGTACTTC. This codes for CASSVGSGGEETQYF.

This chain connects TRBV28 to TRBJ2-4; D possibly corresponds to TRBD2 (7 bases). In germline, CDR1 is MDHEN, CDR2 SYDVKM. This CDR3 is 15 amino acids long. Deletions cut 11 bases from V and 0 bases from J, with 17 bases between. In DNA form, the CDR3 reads TGTGCCTCCCAGGGAGGGGGGGAAGCCAAAAACATTCAGTACTTC. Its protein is CASQGGGEAKNIQYF.

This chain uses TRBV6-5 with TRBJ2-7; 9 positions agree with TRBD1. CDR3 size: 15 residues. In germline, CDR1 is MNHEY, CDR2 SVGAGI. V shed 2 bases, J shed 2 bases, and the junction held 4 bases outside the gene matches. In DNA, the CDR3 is TGTGCCAGCAGTTACCTGGACAGGGGAACCTACGAGCAGTACTTC. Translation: CASSYLDRGTYEQYF.

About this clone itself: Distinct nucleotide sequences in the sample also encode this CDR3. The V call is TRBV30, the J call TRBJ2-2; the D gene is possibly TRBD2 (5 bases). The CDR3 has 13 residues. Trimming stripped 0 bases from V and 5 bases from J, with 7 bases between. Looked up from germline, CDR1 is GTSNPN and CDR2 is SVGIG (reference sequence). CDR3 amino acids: CAWSVLGTGELFF. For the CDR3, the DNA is TGTGCCTGGAGTGTACTAGGAACCGGGGAGCTGTTTTTT.

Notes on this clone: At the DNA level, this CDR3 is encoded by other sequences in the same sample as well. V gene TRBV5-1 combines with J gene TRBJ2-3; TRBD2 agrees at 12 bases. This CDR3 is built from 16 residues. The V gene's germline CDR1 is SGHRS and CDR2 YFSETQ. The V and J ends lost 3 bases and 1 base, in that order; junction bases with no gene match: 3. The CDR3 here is CASSSRTSGGTDTQYF. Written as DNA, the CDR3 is TGCGCCAGCAGCTCTCGGACTAGCGGGGGCACAGATACGCAGTATTTT.

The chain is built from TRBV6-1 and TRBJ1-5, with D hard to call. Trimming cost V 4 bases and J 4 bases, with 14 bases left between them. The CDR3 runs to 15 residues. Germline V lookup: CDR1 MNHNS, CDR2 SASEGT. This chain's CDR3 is CASSVTAERNQPQHF. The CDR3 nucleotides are TGTGCCAGCAGTGTGACGGCCGAGAGGAATCAGCCCCAGCATTTT.

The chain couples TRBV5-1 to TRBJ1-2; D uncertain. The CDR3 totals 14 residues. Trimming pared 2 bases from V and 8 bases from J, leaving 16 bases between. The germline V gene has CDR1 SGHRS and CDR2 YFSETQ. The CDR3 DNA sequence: TGCGCCAGCAGCTTTGGCAGCGGGGAGGAGGGCTACACCTTC. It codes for CASSFGSGEEGYTF.

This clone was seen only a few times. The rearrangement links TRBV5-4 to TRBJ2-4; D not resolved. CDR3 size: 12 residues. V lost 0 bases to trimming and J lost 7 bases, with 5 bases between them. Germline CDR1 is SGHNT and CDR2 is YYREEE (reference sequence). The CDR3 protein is CASSLDSNIQYF. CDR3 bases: TGTGCCAGCAGCTTGGATTCCAACATTCAGTACTTC. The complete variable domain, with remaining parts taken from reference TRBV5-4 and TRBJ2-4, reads ETGVTQSPTHLIKTRGQQVTLRCSSQSGHNTVSWYQQALGQGPQFIFQYYREEENGRGNFPPRFSGLQFPNYSSELNVNALELDDSALYLCASSLDSNIQYFGAGTRLSVL.

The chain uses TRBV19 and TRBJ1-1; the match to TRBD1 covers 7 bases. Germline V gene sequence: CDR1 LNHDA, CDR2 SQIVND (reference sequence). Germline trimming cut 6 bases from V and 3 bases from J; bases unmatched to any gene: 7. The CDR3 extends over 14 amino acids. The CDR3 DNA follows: TGTGCCAGTAGACTGACAGGGATGGACACTGAAGCTTTCTTT. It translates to CASRLTGMDTEAFF.

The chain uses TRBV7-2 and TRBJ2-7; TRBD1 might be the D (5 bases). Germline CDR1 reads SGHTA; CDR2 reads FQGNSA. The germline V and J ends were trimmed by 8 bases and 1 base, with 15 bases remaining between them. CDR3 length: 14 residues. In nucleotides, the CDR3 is TGTGCCAGCGCCCCACAGGTATTATCCTACGAGCAGTACTTC. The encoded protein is CASAPQVLSYEQYF.

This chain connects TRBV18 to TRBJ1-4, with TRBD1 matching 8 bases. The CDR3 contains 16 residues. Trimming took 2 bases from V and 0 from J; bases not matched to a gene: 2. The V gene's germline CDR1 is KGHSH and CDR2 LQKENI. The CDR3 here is CASSPLTGATNEKLFF. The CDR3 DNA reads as TGTGCCAGCTCACCATTGACAGGGGCAACTAATGAAAAACTGTTTTTT.

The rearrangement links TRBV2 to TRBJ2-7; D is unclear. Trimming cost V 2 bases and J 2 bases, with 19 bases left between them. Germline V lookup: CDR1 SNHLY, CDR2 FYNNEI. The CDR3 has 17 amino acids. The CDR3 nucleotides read TGTGCCAGCAGTGAAACCCTTGGGCCTGGGTTGGCCTACGAGCAGTACTTC. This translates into CASSETLGPGLAYEQYF.

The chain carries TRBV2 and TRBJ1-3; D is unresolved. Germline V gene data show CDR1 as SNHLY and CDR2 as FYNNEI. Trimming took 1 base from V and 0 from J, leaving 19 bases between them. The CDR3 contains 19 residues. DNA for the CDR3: TGTGCCAGCAGTGAAGGATCGGGCTTCAGCCGGAGCTCTGGAAACACCATATATTTT. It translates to CASSEGSGFSRSSGNTIYF.

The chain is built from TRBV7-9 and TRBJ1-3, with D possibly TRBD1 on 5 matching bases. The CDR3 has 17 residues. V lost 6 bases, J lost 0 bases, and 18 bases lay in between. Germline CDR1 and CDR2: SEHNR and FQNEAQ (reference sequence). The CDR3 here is CASRHRPGQSSGNTIYF. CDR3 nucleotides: TGTGCCAGCAGGCACCGACCGGGGCAGAGCTCTGGAAACACCATATATTTT. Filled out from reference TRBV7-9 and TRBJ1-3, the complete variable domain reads DTGVSQNPRHKITKRGQNVTFRCDPISEHNRLYWYRQTLGQGPEFLTYFQNEAQLEKSRLLSDRFSAERPKGSFSTLEIQRTEQGDSAMYLCASRHRPGQSSGNTIYFGEGSWLTVV.

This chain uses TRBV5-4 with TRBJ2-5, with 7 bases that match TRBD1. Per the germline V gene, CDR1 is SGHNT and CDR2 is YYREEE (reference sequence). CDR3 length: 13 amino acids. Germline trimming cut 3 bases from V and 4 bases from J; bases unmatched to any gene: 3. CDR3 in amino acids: CASSYNRGETQYF. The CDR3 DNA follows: TGTGCCAGCAGCTACAACAGGGGAGAGACCCAGTACTTC. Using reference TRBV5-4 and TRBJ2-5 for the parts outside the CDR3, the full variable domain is ETGVTQSPTHLIKTRGQQVTLRCSSQSGHNTVSWYQQALGQGPQFIFQYYREEENGRGNFPPRFSGLQFPNYSSELNVNALELDDSALYLCASSYNRGETQYFGPGTRLLVL.

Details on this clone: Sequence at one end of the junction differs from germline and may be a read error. CDR3 protein: CASRPGNQPRHF. CDR3 DNA sequence: TGTGCCAGCAGACCAGGCAATCAGCCCCGGCATTTT. This chain uses TRBV6-6 with TRBJ1-5; D gene unclear. CDR1 is MNHNY, CDR2 SVGAGI, per germline (reference sequence). The CDR3 covers 12 residues.

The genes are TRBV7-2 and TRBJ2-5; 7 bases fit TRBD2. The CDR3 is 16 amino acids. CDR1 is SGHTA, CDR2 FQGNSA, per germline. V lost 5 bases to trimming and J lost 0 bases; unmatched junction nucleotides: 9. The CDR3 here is CASSIPGGRNQETQYF. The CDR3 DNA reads TGTGCCAGCAGCATACCGGGGGGACGGAACCAAGAGACCCAGTACTTC.

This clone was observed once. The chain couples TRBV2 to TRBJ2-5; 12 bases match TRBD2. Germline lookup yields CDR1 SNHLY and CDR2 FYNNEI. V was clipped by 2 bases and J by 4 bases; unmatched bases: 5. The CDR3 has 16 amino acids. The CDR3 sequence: CASSELAGGLRETQYF. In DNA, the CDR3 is TGTGCCAGCAGTGAACTAGCGGGGGGGTTACGAGAGACCCAGTACTTC.

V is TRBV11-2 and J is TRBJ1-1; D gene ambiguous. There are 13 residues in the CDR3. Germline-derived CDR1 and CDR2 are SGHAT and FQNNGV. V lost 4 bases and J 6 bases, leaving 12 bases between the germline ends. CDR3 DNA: TGTGCCAGCAGCTGGAGTAAGGGCTCTGAAGCTTTCTTT. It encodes CASSWSKGSEAFF.

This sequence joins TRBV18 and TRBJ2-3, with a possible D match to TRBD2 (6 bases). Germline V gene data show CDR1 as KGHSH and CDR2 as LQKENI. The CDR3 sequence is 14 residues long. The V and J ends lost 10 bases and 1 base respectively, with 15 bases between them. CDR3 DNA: TGTGCCACCCTTGGGGGGACGGGCACAGATACGCAGTATTTT. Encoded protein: CATLGGTGTDTQYF.

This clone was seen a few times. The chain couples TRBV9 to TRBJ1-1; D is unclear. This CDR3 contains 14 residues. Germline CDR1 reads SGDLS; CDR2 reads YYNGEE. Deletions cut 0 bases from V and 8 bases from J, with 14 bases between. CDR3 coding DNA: TGTGCCAGCAGCGTAGCTACTCGGGATAGCGAAGCTTTCTTT. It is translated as CASSVATRDSEAFF.

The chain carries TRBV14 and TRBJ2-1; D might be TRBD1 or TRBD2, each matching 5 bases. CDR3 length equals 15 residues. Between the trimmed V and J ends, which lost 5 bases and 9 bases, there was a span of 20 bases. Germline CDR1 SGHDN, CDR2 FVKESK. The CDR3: CASSTGTYLRGEQFF. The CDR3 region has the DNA TGTGCCAGCAGCACCGGGACCTACCTCCGGGGTGAGCAGTTCTTC.

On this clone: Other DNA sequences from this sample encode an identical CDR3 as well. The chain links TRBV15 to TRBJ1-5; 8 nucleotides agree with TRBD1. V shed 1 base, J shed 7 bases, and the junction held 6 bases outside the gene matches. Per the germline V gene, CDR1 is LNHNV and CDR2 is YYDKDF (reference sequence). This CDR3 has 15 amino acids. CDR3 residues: CATSRGQGAGQPQHF. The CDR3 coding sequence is TGTGCCACCAGCAGAGGTCAGGGGGCCGGGCAGCCCCAGCATTTT.

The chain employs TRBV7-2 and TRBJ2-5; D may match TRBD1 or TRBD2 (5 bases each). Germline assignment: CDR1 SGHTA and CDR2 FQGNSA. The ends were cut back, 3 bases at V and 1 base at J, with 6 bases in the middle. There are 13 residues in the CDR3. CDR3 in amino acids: CASSFGTQETQYF. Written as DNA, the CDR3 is TGTGCCAGCAGCTTCGGGACCCAAGAGACCCAGTACTTC.

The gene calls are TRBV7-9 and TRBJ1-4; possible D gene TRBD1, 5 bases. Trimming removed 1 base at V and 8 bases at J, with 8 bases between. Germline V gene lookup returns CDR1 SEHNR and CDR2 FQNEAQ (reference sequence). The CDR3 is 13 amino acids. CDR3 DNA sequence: TGTGCCAGCAGCTTAGAGGGGAGAGAAAAACTGTTTTTT. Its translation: CASSLEGREKLFF.

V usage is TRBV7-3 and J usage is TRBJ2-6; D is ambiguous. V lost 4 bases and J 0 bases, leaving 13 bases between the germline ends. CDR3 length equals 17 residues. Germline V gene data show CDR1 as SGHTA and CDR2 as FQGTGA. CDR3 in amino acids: CASSSQAYHSGANVLTF. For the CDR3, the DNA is TGTGCCAGCAGCTCTCAGGCTTACCACTCTGGGGCCAACGTCCTGACTTTC. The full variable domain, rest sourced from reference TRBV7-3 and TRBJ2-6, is GAGVSQTPSNKVTEKGKYVELRCDPISGHTALYWYRQSLGQGPEFLIYFQGTGAADDSGLPNDRFFAVRPEGSVSTLKIQRTERGDSAVYLCASSSQAYHSGANVLTFGAGSRLTVL.

The CDR3 region has the DNA TGTGCCAGCAGAATACAGGGTTCTGAAGCTTTCTTT. Translated, it gives CASRIQGSEAFF. The gene calls are TRBV28 and TRBJ1-1; possible D gene TRBD1, 6 bases. Trimming cost V 6 bases and J 6 bases, with 11 bases left between them. The CDR3 has 12 residues. Per germline, CDR1 MDHEN and CDR2 SYDVKM.

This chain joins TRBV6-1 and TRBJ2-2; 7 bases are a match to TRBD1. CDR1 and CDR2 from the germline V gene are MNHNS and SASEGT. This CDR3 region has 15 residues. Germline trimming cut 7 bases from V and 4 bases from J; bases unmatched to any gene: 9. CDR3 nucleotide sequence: TGTGCCAGCACGGAAGGGGGCGTCGGCACCGGGGAGCTGTTTTTT. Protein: CASTEGGVGTGELFF.

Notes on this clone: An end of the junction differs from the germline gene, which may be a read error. The CDR3 is CASTFGTGANSPLHF. The CDR3 bases are TGTGCTAGCACTTTCGGGACAGGGGCTAATTCACCCCTCCACTTT. The V call is TRBV7-7, the J call TRBJ1-6; 10 bases line up with TRBD1. The CDR3 contains 15 residues. Germline V CDR1 and CDR2: SSHAT, FNYEAQ (reference sequence).

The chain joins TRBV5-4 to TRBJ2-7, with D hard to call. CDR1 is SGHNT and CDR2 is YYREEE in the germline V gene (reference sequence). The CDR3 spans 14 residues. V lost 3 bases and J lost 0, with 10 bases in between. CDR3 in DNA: TGTGCCAGCAGCTCGACACTGAGCTCCTACGAGCAGTACTTC. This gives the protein CASSSTLSSYEQYF.

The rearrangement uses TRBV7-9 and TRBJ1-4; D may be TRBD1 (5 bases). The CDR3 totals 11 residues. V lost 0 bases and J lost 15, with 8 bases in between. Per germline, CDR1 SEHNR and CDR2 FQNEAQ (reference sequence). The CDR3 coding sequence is TGTGCCAGCAGCTTAGCCGGGACTATGTTTTTT. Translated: CASSLAGTMFF.

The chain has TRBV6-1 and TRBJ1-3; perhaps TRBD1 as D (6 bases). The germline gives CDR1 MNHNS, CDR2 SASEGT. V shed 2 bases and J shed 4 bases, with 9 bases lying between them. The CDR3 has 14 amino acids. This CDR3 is CASSEWTVGNTIYF. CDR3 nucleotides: TGTGCCAGCAGTGAATGGACAGTAGGAAACACCATATATTTT.